This T cell receptor beta chain is from a study of blood T cell repertoires in COVID-19. As for the study in general: The cDNA or gDNA used as material had been derived from T cells, B-cell-depleted T cells, or PBMCs.

Authors' processing steps: Scientists estimated how many nucleated cells there were by amplifying reference gene primers. Generated by immunoSEQ multiplex PCR, the TCRdb table keeps only in-frame clones and is missing some. That table furnishes V, J and clone size, whereas the DNA furnished D and trimming. Here the sample spans around 140,000 clones, about 89% being singletons. This CDR3 spans 15 amino acids. Germline CDR1 is SGHVS and CDR2 is FNYEAQ. Trimming took off 2 bases at V and 3 bases at J, with 10 bases between the two ends. This clonotype was obtained from a man aged 45-65 years with active COVID-19. V and J are TRBV7-6 and TRBJ1-4; possibly TRBD1 for D (6 bases). Material: peripheral blood. For the CDR3, the DNA is TGTGCCAGCAGCTTAATAGGACAGCCTAATGAAAAACTGTTTTTT. This encodes CASSLIGQPNEKLFF.